This TCR beta chain was captured in a study of blood T cell repertoires in COVID-19. Study summary: Spain, Italy and the United States supplied samples that represented acute and convalescent COVID-19.

CDR1 is MDHEN and CDR2 is SYDVKM in the germline V gene. After removal of 5 bases from V and 6 bases from J, the junction contained 4 bases not matched to a gene. The CDR3 totals 15 residues. As originally analysed: Amplification of reference gene primers was used by the study to estimate nucleated cell counts. Libraries were prepared by immunoSEQ multiplex PCR; TCRdb keeps only in-frame clonotypes and omits some of them. V and J calls and clone size are those listed in that table; D and trimming were worked out from the DNA. The table lists a few hundred thousand clones, 70% to 90% of them singletons, with over 0.55% in the top ten.

Sequencing was done on a sample of peripheral blood. This rearrangement joins TRBV28 to TRBJ2-2, with 12 bases identical to TRBD1. This receptor was obtained from a human donor in a cohort sampled during active COVID-19. The CDR3 protein is CASSRGTGGPGELFF. In DNA form, the CDR3 reads TGTGCCAGCAGTCGAGGGACAGGGGGCCCCGGGGAGCTGTTTTTT.